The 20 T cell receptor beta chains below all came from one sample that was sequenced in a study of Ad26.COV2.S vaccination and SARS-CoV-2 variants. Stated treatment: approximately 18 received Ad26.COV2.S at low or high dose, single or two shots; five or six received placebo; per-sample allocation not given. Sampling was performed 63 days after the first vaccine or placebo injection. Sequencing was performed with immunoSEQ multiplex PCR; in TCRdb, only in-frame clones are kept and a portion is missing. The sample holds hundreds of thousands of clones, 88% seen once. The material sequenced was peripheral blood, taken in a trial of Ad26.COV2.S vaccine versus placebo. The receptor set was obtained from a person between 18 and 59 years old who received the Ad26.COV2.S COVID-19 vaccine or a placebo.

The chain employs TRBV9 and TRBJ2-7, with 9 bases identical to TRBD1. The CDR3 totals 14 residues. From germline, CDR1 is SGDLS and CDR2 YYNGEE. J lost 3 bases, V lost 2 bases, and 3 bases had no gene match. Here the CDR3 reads CASSVGTGHYEQYF. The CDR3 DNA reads TGTGCCAGCAGCGTTGGGACAGGGCACTACGAGCAGTACTTC.

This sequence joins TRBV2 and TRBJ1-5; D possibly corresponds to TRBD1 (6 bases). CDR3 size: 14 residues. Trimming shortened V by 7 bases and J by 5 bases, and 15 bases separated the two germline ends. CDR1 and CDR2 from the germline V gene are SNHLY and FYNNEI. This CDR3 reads CASTTGADYQPQHF. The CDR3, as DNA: TGTGCCAGCACTACGGGGGCGGATTATCAGCCCCAGCATTTT.

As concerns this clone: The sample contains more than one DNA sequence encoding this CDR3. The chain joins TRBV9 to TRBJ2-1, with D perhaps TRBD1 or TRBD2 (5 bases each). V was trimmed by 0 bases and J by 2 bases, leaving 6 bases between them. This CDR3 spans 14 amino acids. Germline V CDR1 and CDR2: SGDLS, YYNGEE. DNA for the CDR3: TGTGCCAGCAGCGTAGGGGGACCCTACAATGAGCAGTTCTTC. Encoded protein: CASSVGGPYNEQFF.

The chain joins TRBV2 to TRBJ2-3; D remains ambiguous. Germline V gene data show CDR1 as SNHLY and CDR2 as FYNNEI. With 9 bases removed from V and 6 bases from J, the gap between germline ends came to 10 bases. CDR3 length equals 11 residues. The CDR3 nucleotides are TGTGCCAGGGCGGTGTCGGATACGCAGTATTTT. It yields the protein CARAVSDTQYF.

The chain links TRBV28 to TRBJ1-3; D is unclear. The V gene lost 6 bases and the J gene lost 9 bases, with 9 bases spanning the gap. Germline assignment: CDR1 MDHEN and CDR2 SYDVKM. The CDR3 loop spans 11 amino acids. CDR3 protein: CASSLQTTIYF. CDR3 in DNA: TGTGCCAGCAGCCTACAAACCACCATATATTTT.

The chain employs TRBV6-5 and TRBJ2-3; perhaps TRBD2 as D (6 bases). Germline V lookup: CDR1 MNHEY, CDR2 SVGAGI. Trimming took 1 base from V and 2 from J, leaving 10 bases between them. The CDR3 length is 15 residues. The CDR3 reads CASSYLRETTDTQYF. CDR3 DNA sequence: TGTGCCAGCAGTTACTTGCGGGAAACCACAGATACGCAGTATTTT.

The CDR3: CASSGRAAGVTDTQYF. CDR3 DNA sequence: TGTGCCAGCAGCGGGAGGGCTGCGGGAGTCACAGATACGCAGTATTTT. The chain joins TRBV5-4 to TRBJ2-3; 7 positions agree with TRBD2. In germline, CDR1 is SGHNT, CDR2 YYREEE (reference sequence). Unmatched junction bases numbered 10, after V lost 4 bases and J lost 2 bases. The CDR3 length is 16 residues.

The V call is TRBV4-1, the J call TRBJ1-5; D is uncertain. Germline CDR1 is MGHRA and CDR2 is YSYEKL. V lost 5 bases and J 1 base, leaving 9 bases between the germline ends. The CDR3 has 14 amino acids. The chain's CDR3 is CASSSPQSNQPQHF. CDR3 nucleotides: TGCGCCAGCAGCTCCCCCCAAAGCAATCAGCCCCAGCATTTT.

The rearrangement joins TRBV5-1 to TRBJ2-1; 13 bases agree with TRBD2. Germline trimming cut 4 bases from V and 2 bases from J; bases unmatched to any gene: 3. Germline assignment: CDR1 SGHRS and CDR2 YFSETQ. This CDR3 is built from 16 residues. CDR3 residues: CASSIGLAGAYNEQFF. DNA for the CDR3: TGCGCCAGCAGCATCGGACTAGCGGGGGCCTACAATGAGCAGTTCTTC.

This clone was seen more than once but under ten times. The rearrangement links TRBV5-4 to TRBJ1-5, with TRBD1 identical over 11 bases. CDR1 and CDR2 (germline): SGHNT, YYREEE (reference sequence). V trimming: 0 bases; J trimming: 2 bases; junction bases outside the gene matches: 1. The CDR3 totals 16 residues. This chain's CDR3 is CASSLGGQGGNQPQHF. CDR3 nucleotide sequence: TGTGCCAGCAGCTTGGGGGGACAGGGGGGCAATCAGCCCCAGCATTTT.

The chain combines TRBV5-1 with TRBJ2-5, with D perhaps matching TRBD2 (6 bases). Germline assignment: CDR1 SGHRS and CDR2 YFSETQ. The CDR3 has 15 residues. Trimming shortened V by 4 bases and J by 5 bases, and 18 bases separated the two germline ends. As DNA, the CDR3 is TGCGCCAGCAGCCTCCTAACCCGGGCGGGGGAGACCCAGTACTTC. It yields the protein CASSLLTRAGETQYF.

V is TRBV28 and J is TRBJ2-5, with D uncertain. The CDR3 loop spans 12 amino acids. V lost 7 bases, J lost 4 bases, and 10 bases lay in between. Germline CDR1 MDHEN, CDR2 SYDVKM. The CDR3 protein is CASTRGGETQYF. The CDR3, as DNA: TGTGCCAGCACCAGAGGCGGAGAGACCCAGTACTTC.

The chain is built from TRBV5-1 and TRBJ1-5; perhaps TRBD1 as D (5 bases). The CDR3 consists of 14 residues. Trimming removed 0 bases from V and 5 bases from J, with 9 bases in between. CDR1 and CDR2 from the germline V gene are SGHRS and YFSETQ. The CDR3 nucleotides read TGCGCCAGCAGCTTGGAGGCAGGGTATCAGCCCCAGCATTTT. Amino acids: CASSLEAGYQPQHF.

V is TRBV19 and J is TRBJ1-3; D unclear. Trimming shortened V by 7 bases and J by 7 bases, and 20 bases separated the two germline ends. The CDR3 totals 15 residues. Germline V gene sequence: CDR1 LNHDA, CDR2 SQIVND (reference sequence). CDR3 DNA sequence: TGTGCCAGTACACCGCCTGGCTTTGGAGGGAACACCATATATTTT. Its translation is CASTPPGFGGNTIYF.

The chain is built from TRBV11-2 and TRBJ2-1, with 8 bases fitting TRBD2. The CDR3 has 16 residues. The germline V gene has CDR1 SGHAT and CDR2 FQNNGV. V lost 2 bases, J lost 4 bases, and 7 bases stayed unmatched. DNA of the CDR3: TGTGCCAGCAGCTTACCAGGACTAGCTACGTACAATGAGCAGTTCTTC. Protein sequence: CASSLPGLATYNEQFF.

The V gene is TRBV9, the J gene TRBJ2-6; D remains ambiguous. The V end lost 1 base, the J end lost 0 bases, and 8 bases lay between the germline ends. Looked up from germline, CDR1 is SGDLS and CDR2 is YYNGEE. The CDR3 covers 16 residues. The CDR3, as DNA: TGTGCCAGCAGCGTATATTCGGGCTCTGGGGCCAACGTCCTGACTTTC. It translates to CASSVYSGSGANVLTF.

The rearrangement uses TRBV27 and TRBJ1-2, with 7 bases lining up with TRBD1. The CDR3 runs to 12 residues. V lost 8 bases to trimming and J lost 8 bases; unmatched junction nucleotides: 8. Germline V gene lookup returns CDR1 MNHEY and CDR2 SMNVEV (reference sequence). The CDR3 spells CASLDRVEGYTF. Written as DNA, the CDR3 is TGTGCCAGCTTAGACAGGGTGGAGGGCTACACCTTC.

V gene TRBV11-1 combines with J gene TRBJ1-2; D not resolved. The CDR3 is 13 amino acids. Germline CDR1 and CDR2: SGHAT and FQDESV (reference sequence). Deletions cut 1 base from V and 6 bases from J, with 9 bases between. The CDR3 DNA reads TGTGCCAGCAGCTTAGGGGTTATTGATGGCTACACCTTC. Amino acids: CASSLGVIDGYTF. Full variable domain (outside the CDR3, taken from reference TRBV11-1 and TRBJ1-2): EAEVAQSPRYKITEKSQAVAFWCDPISGHATLYWYRQILGQGPELLVQFQDESVVDDSQLPKDRFSAERLKGVDSTLKIQPAELGDSAMYLCASSLGVIDGYTFGSGTRLTVV.

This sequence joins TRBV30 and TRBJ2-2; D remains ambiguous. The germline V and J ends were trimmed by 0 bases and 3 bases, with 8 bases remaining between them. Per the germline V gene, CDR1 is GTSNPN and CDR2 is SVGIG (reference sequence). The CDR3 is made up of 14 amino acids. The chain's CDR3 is CAWSVRGYTGELFF. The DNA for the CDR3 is TGTGCCTGGAGTGTACGCGGCTACACCGGGGAGCTGTTTTTT.

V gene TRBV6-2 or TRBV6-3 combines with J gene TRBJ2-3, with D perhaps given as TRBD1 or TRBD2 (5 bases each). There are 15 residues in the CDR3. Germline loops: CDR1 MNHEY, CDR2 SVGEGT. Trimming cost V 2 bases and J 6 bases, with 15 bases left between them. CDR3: CASSYEGNRRDTQYF. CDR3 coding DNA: TGTGCCAGCAGTTACGAGGGGAACAGACGCGATACGCAGTATTTT.